This T cell receptor (beta chain) was recovered during a study of response to subunit inactivated influenza vaccine. Study findings and constraints: The study's authors posited that every seasonal influenza vaccination enlists few new T cells.

TCRdb ran MiXCR on the RT-PCR reads and lists one entry per CDR3 protein. The table records over 750,000 distinct CDR3 sequences, 21% of them present only once. This clonotype was seen more than once but under ten times. The target antigen is unknown. V lost 6 bases to trimming and J lost 4 bases; unmatched junction nucleotides: 11. The CDR3 runs 16 residues. Per germline, CDR1 SQVTM and CDR2 ANQGSEA. The sample consisted of PBMCs from blood, taken about 5 days after vaccination. The source is a man aged 50 or older who received an inactivated influenza vaccine. The rearrangement uses TRBV29-1 and TRBJ2-3; TRBD2 aligns across 12 bases. CDR3 DNA sequence: TGCAGCGTAGCTGGAGCTAGCGGGGGGGCCGCAGATACGCAGTATTTT. This codes for CSVAGASGGAADTQYF.